Below are 2 T cell receptor beta chains sequenced from a single sample in a study of T cells after yellow fever vaccination. One entry per CDR3 protein, called by TCRdb with MiXCR from the 5' RACE reads. The sample includes roughly 120,000 distinct CDR3 sequences, around 7.7% of them seen just once. This sample comprised CD4+ T cells sorted from PBMCs, obtained approximately 11 days after the first yellow fever vaccination. The receptors derive from a man between 18 and 35 years old who received the YFV17D yellow fever vaccine.

This clonotype was seen repeatedly, ten times or more. V gene TRBV6-2 or TRBV6-3 combines with J gene TRBJ2-1, with TRBD1 matching over 8 bases. Trimming removed 4 bases from V and 3 bases from J; junction bases left unmatched: 5. Germline V gene sequence: CDR1 MNHEY, CDR2 SVGEGT. The CDR3 runs 15 residues. CDR3 amino acids: CASSWPGTGYNEQFF. The CDR3 nucleotides are TGTGCCAGCAGTTGGCCTGGGACAGGCTACAATGAGCAGTTCTTC.

This clonotype was seen more than once but under ten times. The chain employs TRBV7-1 and TRBJ2-7, with D perhaps matching TRBD1 (6 bases). TRBV7-1 is marked as an open reading frame, function uncertain. This CDR3 region has 21 residues. V was pared by 5 bases and J by 5 bases, with 37 bases between. The CDR3 region is CASSHPGTRVCVLGGKDEQYV. The CDR3 DNA follows: TGTGCCAGCAGCCACCCCGGGACACGTGTTTGTGTCCTTGGGGGAAAGGACGAGCAGTACGTC.